The sequence of this T cell receptor (beta chain) was determined in a study of blood T cell repertoires in COVID-19. As for the study in general: The United States, Italy and Spain provided the acute and convalescent COVID-19 samples. Sources were T cells, B-cell-depleted T cells, or PBMCs; the material itself was cDNA or gDNA.

Original analysis: Quantification of nucleated cells was approximated via reference gene primer amplification. Sequenced by immunoSEQ multiplex PCR; TCRdb stores in-frame clones only, minus some. V and J calls and clone size are those listed in that table; D and trimming were worked out from the DNA. The profile shows roughly 50,000 clones, 85% to 95% of them singletons. There are 15 residues in the CDR3. The J segment lost 5 bases and the V segment lost 4 bases, leaving 6 bases of the junction unmatched. The germline V gene has CDR1 KGHSH and CDR2 LQKENI. This receptor was obtained from a man aged 50 to 59 with acute or convalescent COVID-19. This chain uses TRBV18 with TRBJ1-1; 11 nucleotides agree with TRBD1. Sequenced material: peripheral blood. This CDR3 reads CASSRGTGGETEAFF. The CDR3 region has the DNA TGTGCCAGCTCACGGGGGACAGGGGGAGAAACTGAAGCTTTCTTT.